The rows below give T cell receptor beta chains drawn from one sample of a study of blood T cell repertoires in COVID-19. Clones were read by immunoSEQ multiplex PCR, and TCRdb kept only the in-frame ones, dropping some. The table lists 200,000 to 300,000 clones, 86% of them singletons, with roughly 1.9% in the top ten. Specimen: peripheral blood. These receptors were collected from a man aged 25-40 years with active or convalescent COVID-19. The conserved cysteine and the conserved F or W are not part of the CDR3 here.

v_gene | CDR3aa
TRBV6-1 | ASSELWTGNQPQH
TRBV11-2 | ASSSQPTSGGGTGELF
TRBV19 | ASSVTGAGYNSPLH
TRBV7-2 | ASSPLGQNYGYT
TRBV20-1 | SASTGTGYGYT
TRBV4-1 | ASSRTGTGDFIQPQH
TRBV4-3 | ASSPRTGGEDTQY
TRBV14 | ASSQVSIWSAF
TRBV7-9 | ASSLGSHWETQY
TRBV19 | ASRGLAGGADTQY
TRBV15 | ATSLSGGNTGELF
TRBV4-1 | ASSQWGRTGELF
TRBV11-3 | ASSSGLAGGQSEQY
TRBV6-1 | ASSELSGLATNEKLF
TRBV29-1 | SVEGETLGLAGGPSGYEQY
TRBV4-1 | ASSQVLAVSYEQY
TRBV6-5 | ASSYDLNTDTQY
TRBV5-1 | ASSSGIRGAETQY
TRBV11-2 | ASSREPTGFTNEKLF
TRBV6-6 | ASSYDSRQGSPLH
TRBV12-3/TRBV12-4 | ASSSTDDNEQF
TRBV4-2 | ASSQELAGGYEQY
TRBV27 | ASSDVPGQSNEKLF
TRBV19 | ASSASLNTGEEF
TRBV7-8 | ASSRTGDGNRNQPQH
TRBV5-4 | ASSPDPPSSYEQY
TRBV6-5 | ASSYEAGLETQY
TRBV19 | ASRGLGQGIQPQH
TRBV5-1 | ASSLLGANEKLF
TRBV13 | ASSAEGVTEAF
TRBV3-1/TRBV3-2 | ASSQGPNSGTQY
TRBV6-5 | ASSPSSYNSPLH
TRBV6-2/TRBV6-3 | ASSQQAYEQY